This TCR beta chain came from a study of glioma-infiltrating T cells. TCR alpha and beta CDR3 regions were amplified from RNA using iRepertoire nested multiplex PCR. Each CDR3 protein gets one entry after TCRdb re-called the multiplex PCR reads with MiXCR. The top ten clones hold 4% to 6.5% of a sample with about 180,000 distinct CDR3 sequences, 43% of them seen once. As regards this clonotype: A read error may produce the germline difference seen at one junction end.

The CDR3 consists of 12 residues. Germline V gives CDR1 SQVTM, CDR2 ANQGSEA. The chain uses TRBV29-1 and TRBJ2-1, with a tentative D call TRBD1 (6 bases). The sequence was obtained from a human donor with low-grade glioma or glioblastoma, undergoing nonglioma brain surgery, or in good health (not recorded which). The sequenced sample was glioma tissue, nonneoplastic brain tissue, or PBMCs (not recorded which). CDR3 DNA sequence: TGCAGCGTCCCACAGGGATTCGATAAGCAGTTCTTT. This gives the protein CSVPQGFDKQFF.